The rows below give T cell receptor beta chains drawn from one sample of a study of Ad26.COV2.S vaccination and SARS-CoV-2 variants. Sequencing was performed with immunoSEQ multiplex PCR; in TCRdb, only in-frame clones are kept and a portion is missing. The sample records roughly 320,000 clones, around 87% being singletons. This material consisted of peripheral blood, taken in a trial of Ad26.COV2.S vaccine versus placebo. Source of these receptors: a person between 18 and 60 years old who received the Ad26.COV2.S COVID-19 vaccine or a placebo. CDR3s include the opening cysteine and the closing phenylalanine or tryptophan. Each record gives: D gene, V gene, clone size, J gene, CDR3 length, CDR3 protein, CDR3 DNA. D genes are given only for firm matches. Size is stated for part of the rows, as once, few or many counts, or as a class when the clone is expanded.

-	TRBV4-3	-	TRBJ2-5	15	CASSQDRASQETQYF	TGCGCCAGCAGCCAAGATCGGGCCTCTCAAGAGACCCAGTACTTC
TRBD2	TRBV15	once	TRBJ2-7	15	CATSTISGGLYEQYF	TGTGCCACCAGCACTATTAGCGGGGGCCTATACGAGCAGTACTTC
TRBD2	TRBV5-1	-	TRBJ2-5	16	CASSLGGGGPQETQYF	TGCGCCAGCAGCTTAGGTGGCGGGGGGCCCCAAGAGACCCAGTACTTC
-	TRBV27	-	TRBJ1-5	13	CASSLSSRQPQHF	TGTGCCAGCAGTTTATCTAGTCGTCAGCCCCAGCATTTT
TRBD1	TRBV19	-	TRBJ1-1	15	CASSVQTGANTEAFF	TGTGCCAGTAGTGTACAGACAGGGGCGAACACTGAAGCTTTCTTT
-	TRBV24-1	-	TRBJ2-2	13	CASEQGGTGELFF	TGTGCCTCAGAACAGGGTGGCACCGGGGAGCTGTTTTTT
-	TRBV3-1/TRBV3-2	-	TRBJ2-7	15	CASSQGTGTGMAQYF	TGTGCCAGCAGCCAAGGGACCGGGACGGGGATGGCTCAGTACTTC
-	TRBV13	-	TRBJ2-1	11	CASSSATEQFF	TGTGCCAGCAGCTCTGCCACCGAGCAGTTCTTC
-	TRBV3-1/TRBV3-2	-	TRBJ1-4	16	CASSQDLGKESEKLFF	TGTGCCAGCAGCCAAGATCTAGGGAAGGAATCTGAAAAACTGTTTTTT
-	TRBV6-6	-	TRBJ1-4	14	CASSFDPDDEKLFF	TGTGCCAGCAGTTTCGACCCAGACGATGAAAAACTGTTTTTT
-	TRBV9	-	TRBJ1-2	14	CASSVGGDYYGYTF	TGTGCCAGCAGCGTAGGTGGGGACTACTATGGCTACACCTTC
TRBD1	TRBV27	-	TRBJ1-4	19	CASSFPGTGRETTNEKLFF	TGTGCCAGCAGTTTCCCCGGGACAGGGCGTGAAACAACTAATGAAAAACTGTTTTTT
-	TRBV6-5	-	TRBJ1-3	15	CASSSRGTLGNTIYF	TGTGCCAGCAGTTCTCGCGGGACACTCGGAAACACCATATATTTT
-	TRBV5-6	-	TRBJ2-1	16	CASSLLQGSSYNEQFF	TGTGCCAGCAGCCTGTTACAAGGGAGCTCCTACAATGAGCAGTTCTTC
-	TRBV30	-	TRBJ2-7	11	CAWSVGGEQYF	TGTGCCTGGAGTGTAGGGGGGGAGCAGTACTTC
-	TRBV5-1	-	TRBJ2-6	17	CASSLAFGVLGANVLTF	TGCGCCAGCAGCTTGGCCTTCGGTGTATTGGGGGCCAACGTCCTGACTTTC
TRBD1	TRBV11-3	-	TRBJ1-5	14	CASSSTGSNQPQHF	TGTGCCAGCAGCTCGACAGGGAGCAATCAGCCCCAGCATTTT
-	TRBV12-3/TRBV12-4	-	TRBJ1-1	11	CASSVPGEAFF	TGTGCCAGCAGTGTGCCGGGGGAAGCTTTCTTT
-	TRBV4-1	-	TRBJ1-6	15	CASSQEGARDSPLHF	TGCGCCAGCAGCCAAGAAGGGGCCAGGGATTCACCCCTCCACTTT
-	TRBV3-1/TRBV3-2	-	TRBJ1-2	11	CASSHARGYTF	TGTGCCAGCAGCCATGCTCGCGGCTACACCTTC
-	TRBV10-3	-	TRBJ2-1	17	CAISELVAGAFGNEQFF	TGTGCCATCAGTGAGTTGGTTGCGGGGGCCTTCGGAAATGAGCAGTTCTTC
-	TRBV6-5	-	TRBJ1-2	15	CASSYSPGVNYGYTF	TGTGCCAGCAGTTACTCTCCAGGGGTTAACTATGGCTACACCTTC
-	TRBV7-9	-	TRBJ1-1	13	CASSLGRNTEAFF	TGTGCCAGCAGCTTAGGGCGGAACACTGAAGCTTTCTTT
TRBD1	TRBV7-2	-	TRBJ2-2	16	CASSATGPVNTGELFF	TGTGCCAGCAGCGCGACAGGGCCAGTGAACACCGGGGAGCTGTTTTTT
-	TRBV5-7	-	TRBJ1-2	15	CASSLGVSGIRGYTF	TGTGCCAGCAGCTTGGGTGTCTCGGGAATTCGAGGCTACACCTTC
-	TRBV9	-	TRBJ2-7	15	CASSVREGLGDEQYF	TGTGCCAGCAGCGTGAGAGAGGGACTCGGGGACGAGCAGTACTTC
-	TRBV4-2	-	TRBJ1-1	16	CASSQERGGGNTEAFF	TGTGCCAGCAGCCAAGAGAGAGGGGGTGGGAACACTGAAGCTTTCTTT
-	TRBV5-1	-	TRBJ2-7	15	CASSPGQRRTYEQYF	TGCGCCAGCAGTCCTGGACAGAGAAGGACATACGAGCAGTACTTC
-	TRBV3-1/TRBV3-2	-	TRBJ1-2	13	CASSQDHSGGYTF	TGTGCCAGCAGCCAAGATCACAGTGGAGGCTACACCTTC
-	TRBV5-3	-	TRBJ1-2	15	CARSLHSYDLHGYTF	TGTGCCAGAAGCTTGCACTCCTATGATCTCCATGGCTACACCTTC
-	TRBV29-1	-	TRBJ2-1	10	CSVVGNEQFF	TGCAGCGTTGTGGGCAATGAGCAGTTCTTC
-	TRBV10-3	-	TRBJ2-7	13	CAISELVTYEQYF	TGTGCCATCAGTGAGTTAGTAACCTACGAGCAGTACTTC
-	TRBV11-2	-	TRBJ2-7	13	CASSKPGTYEQYF	TGTGCCAGCAGCAAACCGGGGACCTACGAGCAGTACTTC
TRBD1	TRBV9	-	TRBJ2-1	13	CASSEQGAREQFF	TGTGCCAGCAGCGAACAGGGGGCTCGCGAGCAGTTCTTC
-	TRBV19	few	TRBJ1-5	17	CASSIVAAGASNQPQHF	TGTGCCAGTAGTATAGTAGCGGCGGGGGCGAGCAATCAGCCCCAGCATTTT
-	TRBV5-1	-	TRBJ2-6	15	CASSLSRDGANVLTF	TGCGCCAGCAGCTTGAGTAGGGATGGGGCCAACGTCCTGACTTTC
-	TRBV6-5	few	TRBJ2-7	16	CASSYSMRQKTYEQYF	TGTGCCAGCAGTTACTCGATGCGTCAAAAAACCTACGAGCAGTACTTC
TRBD1	TRBV4-1	-	TRBJ1-1	16	CASSQTGTAMNTEAFF	TGCGCCAGCAGCCAGACTGGGACAGCAATGAACACTGAAGCTTTCTTT
TRBD1	TRBV4-3	-	TRBJ1-4	14	CASSLTGTNEKLFF	TGCGCCAGCAGCCTGACAGGGACTAATGAAAAACTGTTTTTT
-	TRBV27	-	TRBJ2-1	15	CASSLSMAAYNEQFF	TGTGCCAGCAGTTTATCGATGGCAGCCTACAATGAGCAGTTCTTC
-	TRBV4-3	-	TRBJ1-2	14	CASSQGDAGNGYTF	TGCGCCAGCAGCCAAGGGGATGCAGGGAATGGCTACACCTTC
TRBD1	TRBV27	once	TRBJ2-7	14	CASSWGQGAGEQYF	TGTGCCAGCAGTTGGGGACAGGGGGCCGGCGAGCAGTACTTC
-	TRBV19	-	TRBJ1-2	18	CASSIRGPDRLTNYGYTF	TGTGCCAGTAGTATACGGGGGCCGGACAGACTTACTAACTATGGCTACACCTTC
-	TRBV12-5	-	TRBJ1-2	15	CASGSPGGGIYGYTF	TGTGCTAGCGGGAGCCCCGGGGGGGGAATCTATGGCTACACCTTC
TRBD1	TRBV5-1	-	TRBJ2-7	15	CASSGAQGSSYEQYF	TGCGCCAGCAGTGGTGCACAGGGGTCCTCCTACGAGCAGTACTTC
-	TRBV7-2	-	TRBJ1-2	14	CASSLRRAGYGYTF	TGTGCCAGCAGCTTGAGACGGGCAGGGTATGGCTACACCTTC
-	TRBV6-1	-	TRBJ1-2	13	CASSEAGVYGYTF	TGTGCCAGCAGTGAAGCGGGTGTCTATGGCTACACCTTC
TRBD1	TRBV7-6	-	TRBJ1-6	17	CASSLRRGTGNNSPLHF	TGTGCCAGCAGCCTGAGAAGAGGGACAGGGAATAATTCACCCCTCCACTTT
TRBD2	TRBV14	once	TRBJ2-3	17	CASSQDGLAGGTDTQYF	TGTGCCAGCAGCCAAGATGGATTAGCGGGGGGCACAGATACGCAGTATTTT
-	TRBV30	-	TRBJ2-7	11	CAWRLAYEQYF	TGTGCCTGGAGGCTGGCCTACGAGCAGTACTTC
-	TRBV10-3	few	TRBJ1-2	15	CAISSGDSPLYGYTF	TGTGCCATCAGCTCTGGAGACAGTCCCCTCTATGGCTACACCTTC
-	TRBV30	-	TRBJ1-5	15	CAWSVESGRNQPQHF	TGTGCCTGGAGTGTAGAGTCAGGGCGCAATCAGCCCCAGCATTTT
-	TRBV14	-	TRBJ2-5	14	CASSHRWRRETQYF	TGTGCCAGCAGCCACCGTTGGAGGCGGGAGACCCAGTACTTC